The clone carrying this TCR beta chain was detected many times. Trimming took off 5 bases at V and 5 bases at J, with 12 bases between the two ends. Germline-derived CDR1 and CDR2 are MNHEY and SMNVEV (reference sequence). This CDR3 is 13 amino acids long. This entry belongs to a study of neurological immune-mediated disorders. As for the cDNA, it was generated by 5'RACE with 10-nucleotide random UMIs. Over 170 million TCR-beta sequences (from 15-18 subjects) were yielded by each sequencing run. TCRdb independently ran MiXCR on the 5' RACE reads; one entry per CDR3 protein. The data hold some 25,000 distinct CDR3 sequences, with about 6.3% observed a single time. The healthy controls volunteered at a blood bank in Maryland, USA. Unsorted libraries used 2 million PBMCs kept at -80 degrees C.

V and J are TRBV27 and TRBJ1-2; no reliable D call. Input material: PBMCs. The TCR originated in a woman aged 40 to 50 in good health. CDR3 DNA: TGTGCCAGCAGTCCCGTTTGGGGATATGGCTACACCTTC. It is translated as CASSPVWGYGYTF.